The clone carrying this T cell receptor (beta chain) was detected only a few times. Sequencing was at deep level. Genomic DNA belonging to each subset was distributed in equal measure over several immunoSEQ plates. Assay: immunoSEQ multiplex PCR; the TCRdb copy retains only in-frame clones and omits some. The repertoire includes 2 million to 2.5 million clones, roughly 93% of them detected once, and 0.36% sits in the top ten. This sample is part of a study of shared clonotypes between healthy human individuals. This clonotype originated in a man in his late teens or twenties in good health. Some clones in this sample may be carry-over from other donors' samples. Material: naive CD4+ T cells from PBMCs. As to subset: CD45RA+ positively selected.

CDR3 coding DNA: TGTGCCAGTAGTATCTACGCAGGGCCTTTAAGCTACACCTTC. This sequence encodes CASSIYAGPLSYTF. The chain joins TRBV19 to TRBJ1-2; D is perhaps TRBD1 (5 bases). Germline V gives CDR1 LNHDA, CDR2 SQIVND (reference sequence). Trimming took 3 bases from V and 9 from J, leaving 17 bases between them. CDR3 length equals 14 residues.